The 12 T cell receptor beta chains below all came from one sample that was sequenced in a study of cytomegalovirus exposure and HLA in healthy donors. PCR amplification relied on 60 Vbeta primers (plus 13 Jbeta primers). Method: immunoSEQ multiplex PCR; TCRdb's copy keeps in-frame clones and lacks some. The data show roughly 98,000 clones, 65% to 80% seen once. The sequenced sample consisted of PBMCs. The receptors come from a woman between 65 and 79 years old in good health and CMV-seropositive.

In nucleotides, the CDR3 is TGTGCCACCCCACGGGGGGCTAGCAATCAGCCCCAGCATTTT. Its translation: CATPRGASNQPQHF. The chain recombines TRBV21-1 with TRBJ1-5. TRBV21-1 is noted as a pseudogene. This CDR3 contains 14 residues.

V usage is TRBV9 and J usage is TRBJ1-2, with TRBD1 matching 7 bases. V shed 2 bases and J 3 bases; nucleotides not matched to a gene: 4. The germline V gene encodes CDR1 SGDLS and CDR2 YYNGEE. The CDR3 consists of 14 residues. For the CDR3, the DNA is TGTGCCAGCAGCGTCCGACAGGGTGACTATGGCTACACCTTC. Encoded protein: CASSVRQGDYGYTF.

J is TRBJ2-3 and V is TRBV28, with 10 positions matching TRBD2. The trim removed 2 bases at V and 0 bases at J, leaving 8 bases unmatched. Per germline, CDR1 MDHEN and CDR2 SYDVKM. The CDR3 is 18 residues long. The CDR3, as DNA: TGTGCCAGCAGTTTAAATAGCGGGAGGACTCTAAGCACAGATACGCAGTATTTT. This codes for CASSLNSGRTLSTDTQYF.

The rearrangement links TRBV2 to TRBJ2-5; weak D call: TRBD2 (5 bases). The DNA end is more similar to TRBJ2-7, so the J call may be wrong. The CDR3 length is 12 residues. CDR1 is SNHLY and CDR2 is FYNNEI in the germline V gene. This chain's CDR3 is CASRRLSNEQYF. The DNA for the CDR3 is TGTGCCAGCAGGAGACTATCGAACGAGCAGTACTTC.

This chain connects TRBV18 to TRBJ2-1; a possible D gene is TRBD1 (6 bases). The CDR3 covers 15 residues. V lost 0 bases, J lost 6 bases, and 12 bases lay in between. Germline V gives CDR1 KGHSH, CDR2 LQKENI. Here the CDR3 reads CASSPPNRAGNEQFF. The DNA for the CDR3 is TGTGCCAGCTCACCACCAAACAGGGCGGGCAATGAGCAGTTCTTC.

The CDR3 bases are TGTGCCAGTAGTATTCTTGGGACAGGGGATCAGCCCCAGCATTTT. Protein sequence: CASSILGTGDQPQHF. The chain links TRBV19 to TRBJ1-5, with 10 bases matching TRBD1. The CDR3 length is 15 residues. CDR1 is LNHDA and CDR2 is SQIVND in the germline V gene (reference sequence). Germline trimming cut 3 bases from V and 5 bases from J; bases unmatched to any gene: 4.

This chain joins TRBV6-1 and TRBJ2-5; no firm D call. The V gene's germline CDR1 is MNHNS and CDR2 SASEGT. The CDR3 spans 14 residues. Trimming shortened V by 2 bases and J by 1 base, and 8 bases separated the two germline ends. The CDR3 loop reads CASSEWAPQETQYF. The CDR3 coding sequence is TGTGCCAGCAGTGAATGGGCGCCCCAAGAGACCCAGTACTTC.

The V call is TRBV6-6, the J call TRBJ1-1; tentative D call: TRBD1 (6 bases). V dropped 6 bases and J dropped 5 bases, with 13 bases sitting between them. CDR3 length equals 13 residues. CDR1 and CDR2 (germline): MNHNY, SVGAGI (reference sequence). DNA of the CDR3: TGTGCCAGCAGCTTCAGGGGTATGACTGAAGCTTTCTTT. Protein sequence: CASSFRGMTEAFF.

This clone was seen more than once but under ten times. The CDR3 is CASIPGGPRTGELFF. The CDR3 DNA reads as TGCGCCAGTATCCCCGGGGGTCCACGCACCGGGGAGCTGTTTTTT. The chain recombines TRBV5-1 with TRBJ2-2, with D perhaps matching TRBD2 (6 bases). Trimming removed 8 bases from V and 4 bases from J, with 18 bases in between. This CDR3 is built from 15 residues. Germline CDR1 SGHRS, CDR2 YFSETQ.

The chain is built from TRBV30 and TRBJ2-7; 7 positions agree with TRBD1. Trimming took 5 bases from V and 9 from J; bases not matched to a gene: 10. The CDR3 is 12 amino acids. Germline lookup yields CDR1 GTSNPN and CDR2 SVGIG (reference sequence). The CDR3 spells CAWGPGQAGQYF. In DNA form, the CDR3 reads TGTGCCTGGGGGCCCGGACAGGCCGGGCAGTACTTC.

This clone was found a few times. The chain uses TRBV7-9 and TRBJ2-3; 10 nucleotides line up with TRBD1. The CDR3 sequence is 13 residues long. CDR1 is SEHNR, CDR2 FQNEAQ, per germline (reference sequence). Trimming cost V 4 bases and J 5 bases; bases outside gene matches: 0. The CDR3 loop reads CASSWDRGDTQYF. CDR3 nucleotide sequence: TGTGCCAGCAGCTGGGACAGGGGAGATACGCAGTATTTT.

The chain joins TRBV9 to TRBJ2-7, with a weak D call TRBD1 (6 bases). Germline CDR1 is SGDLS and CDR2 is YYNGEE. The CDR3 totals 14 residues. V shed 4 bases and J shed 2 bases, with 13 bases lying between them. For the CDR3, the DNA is TGTGCCAGCAGCCTAGGACAGACCGCCTACGAGCAGTACTTC. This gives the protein CASSLGQTAYEQYF.